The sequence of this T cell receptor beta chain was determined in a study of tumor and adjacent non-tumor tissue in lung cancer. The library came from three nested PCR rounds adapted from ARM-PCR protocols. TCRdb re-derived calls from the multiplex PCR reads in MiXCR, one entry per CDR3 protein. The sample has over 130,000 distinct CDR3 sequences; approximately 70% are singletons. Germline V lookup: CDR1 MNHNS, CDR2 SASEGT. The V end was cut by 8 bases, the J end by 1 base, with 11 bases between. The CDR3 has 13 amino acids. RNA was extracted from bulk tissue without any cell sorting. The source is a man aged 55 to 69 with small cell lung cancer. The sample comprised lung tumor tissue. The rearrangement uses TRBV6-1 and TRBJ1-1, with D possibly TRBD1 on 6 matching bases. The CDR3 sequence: CASVQQGNTEAFF. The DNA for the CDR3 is TGTGCCAGCGTTCAACAGGGGAACACTGAAGCTTTCTTT.